The clone carrying this T cell receptor beta chain has just one count. This table comes from immunoSEQ multiplex PCR, and its TCRdb copy is limited to in-frame clones, with some not included. Among 200,000 or so clones listed, 70% to 85% were seen once. The sample is drawn from a study of blood T cell repertoires in COVID-19. The wider study: There were acute and convalescent COVID-19 samples, and they came from the United States, Italy and Spain.

The sequenced material came from peripheral blood. The clonotype was recovered from a human donor with acute or convalescent COVID-19. The donor label of this sample is uncertain.

The CDR3 DNA sequence: TGCGCCAGCAGCTTATCGGGACAGGGGGGTGAAAAACTGTTTTTT. Its protein product is CASSLSGQGGEKLFF. The gene calls are TRBV5-1 and TRBJ1-4; the match to TRBD1 covers 11 bases. The CDR3 loop spans 15 amino acids. Trimming cost V 2 bases and J 7 bases; bases outside gene matches: 4. Germline CDR1 SGHRS, CDR2 YFSETQ. Full variable domain (missing parts from reference TRBV5-1 and TRBJ1-4): KAGVTQTPRYLIKTRGQQVTLSCSPISGHRSVSWYQQTPGQGLQFLFEYFSETQRNKGNFPGRFSGRQFSNSRSEMNVSTLELGDSALYLCASSLSGQGGEKLFFGSGTQLSVL.